This T cell receptor (beta chain) was obtained from a study of identical twins. General study results and limits: With monozygotic twins, out-of-frame TCR alpha sharing exceeded what models estimated. Compared with unrelated sharing, twin-shared out-of-frame alpha sequences had more low-probability sequences.

Addition of a universal primer site occurred through template switching, and cDNA carried unique molecular identifiers. From the 5' RACE reads, TCRdb called clonotypes with MiXCR, one entry per CDR3 protein. Of 450,000 to 650,000 distinct CDR3 sequences in the sample, around 9.6% are singletons; the top ten hold around 3.1%. A note on this clonotype: What it binds is not known.

Healthy Caucasians, and only they, were the donors. V was clipped by 6 bases and J by 1 base, with 15 bases between them. The CDR3 extends over 15 amino acids. In germline, CDR1 is SGHTA, CDR2 FQGNSA. The sample was also reused in another study, on yellow fever vaccine responses in identical twins.

The V gene is TRBV7-2, the J gene TRBJ2-5; D ambiguous. Sequencing used PBMCs. The sequence derives from a woman between 18 and 30 years old in good health. CDR3 loop: CASSAQGRSQETQYF. CDR3 nucleotide sequence: TGTGCCAGCAGTGCCCAAGGGCGCAGCCAAGAGACCCAGTACTTC.